Listed below are T cell receptor beta chains from one sample, sequenced in a study of T-cell memory formation after mild COVID-19. TCRdb re-called the 5' RACE reads with MiXCR, one entry per CDR3 protein. The profile shows about 470,000 distinct CDR3 sequences, about 23% of them singletons. Sequenced material: PBMCs or a T cell subset sorted from them (not recorded which). The receptor set was obtained from an adult woman who had mild COVID-19 (a few samples of this study predate the infection). Cell type and time point are not known. Each CDR3 is given without its conserved first and last residue. The D gene is left open where the match is weak. Only part of the rows carry a size: once, few, many, or a class if the clone is expanded.

-,-,TRBV5-1,ASSSAQGIGEQY
-,-,TRBV4-1,ASSQSRGGSPYNEQF
-,TRBD2,TRBV20-1,SAGLAGYAGELF
once,TRBD1,TRBV9,ASSRTGNFQSGNTIY
few,-,TRBV19,ASSIIGTLWNEQY
-,-,TRBV10-3,AISGRDQTGNTEAF
-,-,TRBV12-3/TRBV12-4,ASSDWGGWTKNIQY
few,TRBD2,TRBV10-3,AISAGRGATGELF
few,TRBD2,TRBV5-1,ASSRELASGETQY
-,TRBD1,TRBV15,ATSRPHMTGLSTEAF
-,TRBD2,TRBV6-1,ASSDITPGLAGVNEQF
-,-,TRBV19,ASSPNQGYHYGYT
-,-,TRBV25-1,ASSEKGRTEAF
few,-,TRBV11-2,ASSLSPVGSSYEQY
few,-,TRBV6-2/TRBV6-3,ASSKRGSSYNEQF
few,-,TRBV7-9,ASSPYGTRNTGELF
-,TRBD1,TRBV5-5,ASSFGQARSPLH
-,-,TRBV7-2,ASSLVRVKKETQY
-,-,TRBV4-1,ASSQEQGNQPQH
few,-,TRBV20-1,SARQRETQY
few,-,TRBV4-1,ASSISGVNEQF
-,-,TRBV4-1,ASSQDWGRETQY
-,-,TRBV7-9,ASSPSRVVNYGYT
-,-,TRBV5-6,ASSLGGGLPEQY
-,-,TRBV5-5,ASSLLGGGDTEAF
few,TRBD1,TRBV24-1,ATSDIRDRGTDTQY
-,-,TRBV7-9,ASSSLGITETQY
few,-,TRBV9,ASSVVGAGLHNEQF
-,-,TRBV9,ASSTPPLETQY
-,TRBD2,TRBV7-2,ASSLVSGGSNEQY
few,TRBD2,TRBV6-5,ASSYSGTSGFNEQF
few,-,TRBV9,ASSAGNRQNIQY
few,-,TRBV10-3,AIGGDTQY
-,-,TRBV6-6,ASRSRDEKLF
-,-,TRBV6-2/TRBV6-3,ASSTFMGTYEQY
few,TRBD2,TRBV20-1,SAELATYEQY
few,-,TRBV4-3,ASSQDIAAAGLKNTEAF
-,-,TRBV7-6,ASSPQRGVDTQY
-,-,TRBV12-3/TRBV12-4,ASSTPYNEQF
few,TRBD2,TRBV7-2,ASSLGPSGGEQY
-,-,TRBV5-1,ASSFRGEVTDTQY
few,-,TRBV20-1,SARERASNTEAF
few,TRBD2,TRBV7-9,ASSHSLGLAGVGEQF
-,TRBD1,TRBV5-5,ASSVGQGAGDEQF
few,TRBD1,TRBV19,ASSDRAQTGELF
few,TRBD2,TRBV6-6,ASSSQSGRKYEQY
-,-,TRBV12-3/TRBV12-4,ATGPGTQPYEQY
-,-,TRBV27,ASSFSSASTDTQY
-,-,TRBV29-1,SVEAQGGNYEQY
-,-,TRBV12-5,ASGLVTGPYNEQF
-,-,TRBV4-3,ASSPQDGRLQF
few,-,TRBV3-1,ASSHGQSTQGETQY
-,TRBD1,TRBV7-8,ASSSGGQGAYEQY
-,-,TRBV5-1,ASSLGPQAGNEKLF
few,-,TRBV6-5,ASKSLGETQY
-,-,TRBV7-5,ISVPEAGGEGWSAEAF
-,-,TRBV19,ASSLGRGSSYNSPLH
many,-,TRBV4-3,ASSQDFTDTQY
few,-,TRBV7-2,ASSFFGTDTQY
-,TRBD1,TRBV20-1,SATGTGEVLEQY